Here is one TCR beta chain with its context. Its antigen remains unknown. The data belong to a study of STAT3 mutations in large granular lymphocyte leukemia. Findings and limits, study-wide: At least one immunodominant TCR beta clonotype appeared in every T-cell large granular lymphocyte leukemia patient.

Clones were read by immunoSEQ multiplex PCR, and TCRdb kept only the in-frame ones, dropping some. The sample lists some 30,000 clones; 70% to 90% were seen once. With 3 bases clipped from V and 7 bases from J, the junction kept 4 bases outside the gene matches. This CDR3 has 14 amino acids. CDR1 KGHSH and CDR2 LQKENI come from the germline V gene. The chain uses TRBV18 and TRBJ2-1; 9 bases fit TRBD1. Source material: peripheral blood mononuclear cells. The TCR was taken from a man aged 55 to 70 with T-cell large granular lymphocyte leukemia. Some clones in this sample may be carry-over from other donors' samples. For the CDR3, the DNA is TGTGCCAGCTCACCTTACAGGGGGCGAAATGAGCAGTTCTTC. Protein product: CASSPYRGRNEQFF.